This T cell receptor beta chain was identified during a study of T-cell reconstitution after alpha-beta-depleted transplantation in children. Overall study results and limits: Recipient T cells and thymic progenitors that survived were the source of the high TCRbeta diversity seen at day 60 in some patients. The main origin of T-cell counts and diversity one year after transplant was newly produced T cells. By about two months after transplant, alpha-beta T cells reportedly arose from several hundred graft clones that had expanded.

Unique molecular identifiers were used in preparing the TCRbeta library. TCRdb reprocessed the PCR reads with MiXCR, giving one entry per CDR3 protein. The sample lists about 300,000 distinct CDR3 sequences, approximately 7.3% occurring once. In this sample, this clonotype turned up many times. The antigen is undetermined. V was trimmed by 0 bases and J by 7 bases, leaving 22 bases between them. The CDR3 extends over 17 amino acids. The germline V gene has CDR1 MNHEY and CDR2 SVGEGT. The chain links TRBV6-2 or TRBV6-3 to TRBJ2-7; unclear D gene. Sequenced material: peripheral blood, taken 360 days after TCRalphabeta/CD19-depleted stem cell transplant. This receptor was identified in a female patient between 2 and 15 years old who had a stem cell transplant for Fanconi anemia, so the T cells may come from the graft donor. The CDR3 sequence is CASSYSMVNGPVGEQYF. CDR3 nucleotides: TGTGCCAGCAGTTACTCGATGGTGAATGGACCGGTGGGGGAGCAGTACTTC.